This T cell receptor (beta chain) was recovered during a study of blood T cell repertoires in COVID-19. The protocol was immunoSEQ multiplex PCR, while the TCRdb copy is restricted to in-frame clones and leaves out a portion. The sample has approximately 500,000 clones; around 89% are singletons. V was pared by 2 bases and J by 2 bases, with 12 bases between. This CDR3 spans 15 amino acids. Germline V CDR1 and CDR2: SGHVS, FQNEAQ. Either two negative PCRs, clearance, or symptom resolution qualified Cohort 3 donors as recovered. This sequence originates from a woman in her thirties or forties who had recovered from COVID-19. J is TRBJ1-1 and V is TRBV7-8; the D is unclear. Material: PBMCs or T cells enriched from blood (not recorded which). The CDR3 sequence is CASSLRSRTNTEAFF. CDR3 coding DNA: TGTGCCAGCAGCTTAAGATCCAGGACTAACACTGAAGCTTTCTTT.